This TCR beta chain was sequenced for a study of spatial heterogeneity in lung cancer. A single record per CDR3 protein comes from TCRdb applying MiXCR to the 5' RACE reads. This table holds 7,500 to 8,000 distinct CDR3 sequences, 8.5% to 10% found once. Deletions cut 4 bases from V and 2 bases from J, with 9 bases between. The germline gives CDR1 LNHDA, CDR2 SQIVND (reference sequence). CDR3 length equals 15 residues. Time point of the sample: sample taken at primary tumor resection. Material for sequencing was whole RNA from tumor, nontumor lung or frozen PBMC, left unsorted. In its sample, this clonotype was seen a few times.

This TCR derives from a male donor with early-stage non-small cell lung cancer. The material was PBMCs, obtained at surgery. This chain connects TRBV19 to TRBJ2-6, with D possibly matching TRBD1 (6 bases). CDR3 sequence: CASSKQGAGANVLTF. Here the CDR3 DNA reads TGTGCCAGTAGTAAACAGGGTGCTGGGGCCAACGTCCTGACTTTC.